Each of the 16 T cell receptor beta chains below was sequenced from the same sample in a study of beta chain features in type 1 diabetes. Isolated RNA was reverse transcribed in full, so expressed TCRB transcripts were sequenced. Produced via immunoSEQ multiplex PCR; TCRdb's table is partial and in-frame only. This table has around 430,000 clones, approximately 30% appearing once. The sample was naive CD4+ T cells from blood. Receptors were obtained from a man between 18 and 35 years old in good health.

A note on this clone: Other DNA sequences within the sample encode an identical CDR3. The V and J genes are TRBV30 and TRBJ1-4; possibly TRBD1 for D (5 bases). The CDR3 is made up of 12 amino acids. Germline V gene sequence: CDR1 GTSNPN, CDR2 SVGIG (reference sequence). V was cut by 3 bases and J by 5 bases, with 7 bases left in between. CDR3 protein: CAWRPGNEKLFF. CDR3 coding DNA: TGTGCCTGGAGGCCAGGGAATGAAAAACTGTTTTTT.

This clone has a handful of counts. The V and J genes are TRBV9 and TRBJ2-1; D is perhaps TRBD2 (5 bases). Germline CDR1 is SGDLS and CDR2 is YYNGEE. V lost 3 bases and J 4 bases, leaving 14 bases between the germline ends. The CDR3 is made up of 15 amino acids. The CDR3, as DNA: TGTGCCAGCAGCGGGGGAGCGGCAGCTTACAATGAGCAGTTCTTC. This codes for CASSGGAAAYNEQFF.

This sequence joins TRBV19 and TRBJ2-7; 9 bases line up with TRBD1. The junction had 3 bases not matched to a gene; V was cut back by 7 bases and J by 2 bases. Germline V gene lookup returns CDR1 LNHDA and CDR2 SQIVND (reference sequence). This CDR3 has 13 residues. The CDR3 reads CASTGTGTYEQYF. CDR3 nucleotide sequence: TGTGCCAGTACCGGGACAGGGACCTACGAGCAGTACTTC. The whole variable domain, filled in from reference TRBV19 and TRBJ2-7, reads DGGITQSPKYLFRKEGQNVTLSCEQNLNHDAMYWYRQDPGQGLRLIYYSQIVNDFQKGDIAEGYSVSREKKESFPLTVTSAQKNPTAFYLCASTGTGTYEQYFGPGTRLTVT.

The CDR3 bases are TGTGCCAGCTCACAAATTGGACGGGAAGTGGGCTACACCTTC. Translation: CASSQIGREVGYTF. This chain links TRBV18 with TRBJ1-2; D is unresolved. Germline CDR1 KGHSH, CDR2 LQKENI. The germline V and J ends were trimmed by 4 bases and 8 bases, with 17 bases remaining between them. CDR3 length: 14 residues.

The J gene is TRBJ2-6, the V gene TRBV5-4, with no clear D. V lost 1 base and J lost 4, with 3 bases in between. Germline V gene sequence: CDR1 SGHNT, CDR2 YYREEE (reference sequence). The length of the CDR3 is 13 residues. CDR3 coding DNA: TGTGCCAGCAGCTTGAAAGGGGCCAACGTCCTGACTTTC. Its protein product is CASSLKGANVLTF.

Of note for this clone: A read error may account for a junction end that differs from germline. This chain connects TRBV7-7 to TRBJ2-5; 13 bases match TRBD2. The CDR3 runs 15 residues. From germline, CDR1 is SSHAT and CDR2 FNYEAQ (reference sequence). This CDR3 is CASSLGLAGAETQYF. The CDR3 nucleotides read TGTGCTAGCAGCTTAGGACTAGCGGGAGCAGAGACCCAGTACTTC.

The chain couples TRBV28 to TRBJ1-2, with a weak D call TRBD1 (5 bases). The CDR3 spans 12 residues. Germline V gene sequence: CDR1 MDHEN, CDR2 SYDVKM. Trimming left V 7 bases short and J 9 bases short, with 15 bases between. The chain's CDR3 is CASTGPTGRYTF. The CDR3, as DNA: TGTGCCAGCACCGGGCCCACGGGGCGCTACACCTTC.

CDR3 protein: CAWSVLATGELFF. As DNA, the CDR3 is TGTGCCTGGAGTGTCTTGGCGACCGGGGAGCTGTTTTTT. The chain carries TRBV30 and TRBJ2-2; D not resolved. Trimming took off 0 bases at V and 5 bases at J, with 7 bases between the two ends. The germline gives CDR1 GTSNPN, CDR2 SVGIG (reference sequence). This CDR3 contains 13 residues. The full variable domain, its missing parts supplied by reference TRBV30 and TRBJ2-2, is SQTIHQWPATLVQPVGSPLSLECTVEGTSNPNLYWYRQAAGRGLQLLFYSVGIGQISSEVPQNLSASRPQDRQFILSSKKLLLSDSGFYLCAWSVLATGELFFGEGSRLTVL.

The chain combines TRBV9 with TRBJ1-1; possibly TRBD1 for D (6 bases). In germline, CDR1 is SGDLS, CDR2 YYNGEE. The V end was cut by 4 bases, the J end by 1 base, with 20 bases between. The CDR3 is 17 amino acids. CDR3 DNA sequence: TGTGCCAGCAGCCCCAGGGGATCAGGCGTGGGGAACACTGAAGCTTTCTTT. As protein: CASSPRGSGVGNTEAFF.

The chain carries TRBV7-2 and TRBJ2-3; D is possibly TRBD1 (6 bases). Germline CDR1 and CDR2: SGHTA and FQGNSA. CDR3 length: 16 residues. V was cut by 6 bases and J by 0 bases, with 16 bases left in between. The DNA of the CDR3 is TGTGCCAGCAGTAGACAGGCAACTCCTAGCACAGATACGCAGTATTTT. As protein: CASSRQATPSTDTQYF. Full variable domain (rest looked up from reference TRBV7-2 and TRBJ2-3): GAGVSQSPSNKVTEKGKDVELRCDPISGHTALYWYRQSLGQGLEFLIYFQGNSAPDKSGLPSDRFSAERTGGSVSTLTIQRTQQEDSAVYLCASSRQATPSTDTQYFGPGTRLTVL.

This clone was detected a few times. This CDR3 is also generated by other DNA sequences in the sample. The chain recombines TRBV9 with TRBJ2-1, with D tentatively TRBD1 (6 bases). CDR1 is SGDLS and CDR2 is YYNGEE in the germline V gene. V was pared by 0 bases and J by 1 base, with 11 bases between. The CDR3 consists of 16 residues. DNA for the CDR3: TGTGCCAGCAGCGTAGGCGGCAGGGGATCCTACAATGAGCAGTTCTTC. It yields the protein CASSVGGRGSYNEQFF.

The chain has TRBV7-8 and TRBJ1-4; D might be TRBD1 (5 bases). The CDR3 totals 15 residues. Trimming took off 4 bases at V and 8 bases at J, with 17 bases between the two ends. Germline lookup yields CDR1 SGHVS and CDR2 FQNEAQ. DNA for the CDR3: TGTGCCAGCAGCTCGGGACGGCCTAGAAGGGAAAAACTGTTTTTT. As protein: CASSSGRPRREKLFF.

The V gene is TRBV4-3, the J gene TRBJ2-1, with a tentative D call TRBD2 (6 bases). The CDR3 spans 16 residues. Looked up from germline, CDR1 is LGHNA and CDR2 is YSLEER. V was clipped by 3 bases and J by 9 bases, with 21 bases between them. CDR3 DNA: TGCGCCAGCAGCCAGAGTGGACTACTGGGGGGAAGTGAGCAGTTCTTC. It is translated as CASSQSGLLGGSEQFF.

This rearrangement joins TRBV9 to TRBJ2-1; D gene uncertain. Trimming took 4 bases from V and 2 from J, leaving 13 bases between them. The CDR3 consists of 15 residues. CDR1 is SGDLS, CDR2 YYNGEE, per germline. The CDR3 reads CASSSPGLAYNEQFF. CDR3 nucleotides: TGTGCCAGCAGCTCCCCGGGCCTAGCCTACAATGAGCAGTTCTTC.

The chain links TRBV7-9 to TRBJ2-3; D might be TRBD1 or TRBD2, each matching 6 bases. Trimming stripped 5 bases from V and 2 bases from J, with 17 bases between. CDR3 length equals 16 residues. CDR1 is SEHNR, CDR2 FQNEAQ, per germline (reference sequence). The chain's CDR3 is CASSHSRPGATDTQYF. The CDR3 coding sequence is TGTGCCAGCAGCCACTCGCGTCCGGGGGCCACAGATACGCAGTATTTT. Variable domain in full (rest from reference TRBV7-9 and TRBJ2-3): DTGVSQNPRHKITKRGQNVTFRCDPISEHNRLYWYRQTLGQGPEFLTYFQNEAQLEKSRLLSDRFSAERPKGSFSTLEIQRTEQGDSAMYLCASSHSRPGATDTQYFGPGTRLTVL.

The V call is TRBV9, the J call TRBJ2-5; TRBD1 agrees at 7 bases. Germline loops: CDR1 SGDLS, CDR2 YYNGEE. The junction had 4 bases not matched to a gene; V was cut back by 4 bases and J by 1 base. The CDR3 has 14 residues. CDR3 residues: CASSIRDSQETQYF. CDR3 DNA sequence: TGTGCCAGCAGCATCAGGGACAGCCAAGAGACCCAGTACTTC.